This T cell receptor (beta chain) is from a study of cytomegalovirus exposure and HLA in healthy donors. Germline lookup yields CDR1 SGHDT and CDR2 YYEEEE. V lost 0 bases and J 0 bases, leaving 6 bases between the germline ends. This CDR3 contains 14 residues. Both 60 Vbeta primers and 13 Jbeta primers went into the PCR. Some clones are missing from TCRdb's copy, which holds only in-frame ones; the method was immunoSEQ multiplex PCR. The sample yields about 150,000 clones, under 80% seen once. The sample comprised PBMCs. The gene calls are TRBV5-6 and TRBJ2-5, with D possibly being TRBD1 (5 bases). This receptor was identified in a man aged 30-40 years in good health and CMV-seronegative. CDR3 DNA sequence: TGTGCCAGCAGCTTGGTGACAGACCAAGAGACCCAGTACTTC. Encoded protein: CASSLVTDQETQYF. The variable domain in full, completed from reference TRBV5-6 and TRBJ2-5, reads DAGVTQSPTHLIKTRGQQVTLRCSPKSGHDTVSWYQQALGQGPQFIFQYYEEEERQRGNFPDRFSGHQFPNYSSELNVNALLLGDSALYLCASSLVTDQETQYFGPGTRLLVL.